This T cell receptor beta chain appears in the sequencing data of a study of neoadjuvant nivolumab and ipilimumab in lung cancer. Whole-study results and caveats: Pretherapy blood TCR richness correlated positively with resected tumor richness.

With regard to this clone: As yet, its antigen is unknown.

The repertoire was sequenced with immunoSEQ multiplex PCR; TCRdb's copy has only in-frame clones and lacks some. The sample records over 10,000 clones, nearly 97% being singletons. The CDR3 loop spans 17 amino acids. The junction had 9 bases not matched to a gene; V was cut back by 0 bases and J by 4 bases. CDR1 is SGHTS, CDR2 YDEGEE, per germline. The sequencing here drew on peripheral blood, taken after neoadjuvant nivolumab, alone or with ipilimumab, at or shortly before surgery. The chain is built from TRBV5-8 and TRBJ2-1; the match to TRBD2 covers 8 bases. The sequence was obtained from an adult with non-small cell lung cancer. The DNA of the CDR3 is TGTGCCAGCAGCTTGGGTCTCACTAGCGGACCTTACAATGAGCAGTTCTTC. Its translation: CASSLGLTSGPYNEQFF.